What follows are 21 T cell receptor beta chains derived from one specimen sequenced in a study of regulatory T cells in long-lasting Graves disease. This sample's time point: persistent/refractory GD, antithyroid drugs over 5 years with positive TRAb. RNA isolated from PBMCs was used to make the TCR library. To make TCR beta libraries, researchers used iRepertoire HTBI primers and Arm-PCR of CDR3 regions. From the multiplex PCR reads, TCRdb called clonotypes with MiXCR, one entry per CDR3 protein. The table has hundreds of thousands of distinct CDR3 sequences, 20% seen once; the top ten hold less than 9%. The material was peripheral blood mononuclear cells (PBMCs), obtained when the disease was refractory, from a patient treated with antithyroid drugs. Source of these receptors: a female donor with Graves disease.

This clonotype has a single count. The chain combines TRBV5-4 with TRBJ2-2; possibly TRBD2 for D (6 bases). Trimming removed 7 bases at V and 5 bases at J, with 9 bases between. Looked up from germline, CDR1 is SGHNT and CDR2 is YYREEE (reference sequence). The CDR3 runs 12 residues. The CDR3 is CASGRSTGELFF. The CDR3 DNA is TGTGCCAGCGGGAGGTCGACCGGGGAGCTGTTTTTT.

This clonotype showed up just a few times. V is TRBV20-1 and J is TRBJ1-2, with 7 bases fitting TRBD1. CDR3 length: 13 residues. The trim removed 6 bases at V and 2 bases at J, leaving 6 bases unmatched. Germline V lookup: CDR1 DFQATT, CDR2 SNEGSKA (reference sequence). CDR3 in DNA: TGCAGTGCATCGGGACAGCAAAACTATGGCTACACCTTC. The encoded protein is CSASGQQNYGYTF.

This CDR3 reads CASSSHRTLDTGELFF. The CDR3 coding sequence is TGTGCCAGCAGCTCCCACAGGACCCTGGACACCGGGGAGCTGTTTTTT. The V gene is TRBV7-9, the J gene TRBJ2-2; perhaps TRBD1 as D (5 bases). Germline V lookup: CDR1 SEHNR, CDR2 FQNEAQ (reference sequence). Trimming left V 4 bases short and J 3 bases short, with 15 bases between. The CDR3 consists of 16 residues.

CDR3 nucleotides: TGTGCCAGCAGTTACAATCGAGACAAAGGAGGGCAGTACTTC. Translating gives CASSYNRDKGGQYF. The V gene is TRBV6-5, the J gene TRBJ2-7; weak D call: TRBD2 (5 bases). This CDR3 comprises 14 residues. The germline V gene encodes CDR1 MNHEY and CDR2 SVGAGI. Between the trimmed V and J ends, which lost 2 bases and 9 bases, there was a span of 17 bases.

The CDR3 DNA reads as TGTGCCAGCAGTGGCCGACAGGGATGGGGCAATGAGCAGTTCTTC. It yields the protein CASSGRQGWGNEQFF. The rearrangement links TRBV6-1 to TRBJ2-5; 7 bases line up with TRBD1. The DNA matches TRBJ2-1 better at its end, which makes the J call doubtful. Germline lookup yields CDR1 MNHNS and CDR2 SASEGT. The CDR3 sequence is 15 residues long.

This clonotype has ten or more counts. The rearrangement links TRBV28 to TRBJ2-7; 10 positions match TRBD2. The germline gives CDR1 MDHEN, CDR2 SYDVKM. V shed 1 base, J shed 7 bases, and the junction held 7 bases outside the gene matches. CDR3 length equals 15 residues. The CDR3 is CASSLLASGGFEQYF. The CDR3 DNA reads as TGTGCCAGCAGTTTATTGGCTAGCGGGGGATTTGAGCAGTACTTC. Using reference TRBV28 and TRBJ2-7 for the parts outside the CDR3, the full variable domain is DVKVTQSSRYLVKRTGEKVFLECVQDMDHENMFWYRQDPGLGLRLIYFSYDVKMKEKGDIPEGYSVSREKKERFSLILESASTNQTSMYLCASSLLASGGFEQYFGPGTRLTVT.

This clonotype has a count of ten or more. The V gene is TRBV6-1, the J gene TRBJ1-1; D is unclear. Between the trimmed V and J ends, which lost 2 bases and 11 bases, there was a span of 9 bases. This CDR3 has 11 amino acids. From germline, CDR1 is MNHNS and CDR2 SASEGT. The chain's CDR3 is CASSERLRAFF. DNA of the CDR3: TGTGCCAGCAGTGAAAGGTTAAGGGCTTTCTTT.

This clonotype was observed many times. The J gene is TRBJ1-3, the V gene TRBV28; the D is unclear. Deletions cut 3 bases from V and 0 bases from J, with 15 bases between. The germline gives CDR1 MDHEN, CDR2 SYDVKM. CDR3 size: 17 residues. The CDR3 nucleotides read TGTGCCAGCAGTTTCCCCTCCCGGGCCCGCTCTGGAAACACCATATATTTT. It specifies CASSFPSRARSGNTIYF.

In its sample, this clonotype was seen many times. The chain links TRBV28 to TRBJ2-7; D not certain. Trimming removed 6 bases from V and 7 bases from J, with 7 bases in between. This CDR3 comprises 10 residues. Germline-derived CDR1 and CDR2 are MDHEN and SYDVKM. The CDR3 nucleotides read TGTGCCAGCAGCGGAAGGGAGCAGTACTTC. Amino acids: CASSGREQYF.

The chain recombines TRBV5-6 with TRBJ2-7; TRBD1 matches 7 bases. The germline V gene encodes CDR1 SGHDT and CDR2 YYEEEE. CDR3 length equals 14 residues. The trim removed 0 bases at V and 4 bases at J, leaving 4 bases unmatched. CDR3: CASSLEDRPYEQYF. Here the CDR3 DNA reads TGTGCCAGCAGCTTGGAGGACAGGCCTTACGAGCAGTACTTC.

This clonotype was seen at least ten times. The chain has TRBV5-1 and TRBJ1-1, with unresolved D. The ends were cut back, 3 bases at V and 9 bases at J, with 15 bases in the middle. Germline values: CDR1 SGHRS, CDR2 YFSETQ. The CDR3 contains 13 residues. In nucleotides, the CDR3 is TGCGCCAGCAGCTCAACCGGGGTCCCTAAAGCTTTCTTT. This sequence encodes CASSSTGVPKAFF.

The chain has TRBV7-9 and TRBJ2-7; weak D call: TRBD2 (8 bases). Germline CDR1 and CDR2: SEHNR and FQNEAQ (reference sequence). The CDR3 runs 15 residues. V lost 7 bases and J lost 3, with 19 bases in between. The CDR3 DNA follows: TGTGCCAGCACCAAATCGGGAGGGGGCCACTACGAGCAGTACTTC. This sequence encodes CASTKSGGGHYEQYF.

This clonotype was seen only a few times. V usage is TRBV27 and J usage is TRBJ2-7, with a weak D call TRBD2 (6 bases). This CDR3 has 13 amino acids. CDR1 is MNHEY, CDR2 SMNVEV, per germline (reference sequence). The germline V and J ends were trimmed by 4 bases and 3 bases, with 10 bases remaining between them. The CDR3 region is CASSSWTNYEQYF. The CDR3, as DNA: TGTGCCAGCAGTTCTTGGACTAACTACGAGCAGTACTTC.

This clonotype was counted at least ten times. The CDR3 nucleotides are TGTGCCAGCAGGGACCCGGGACGGAACACTGAAGCTTTCTTT. As protein: CASRDPGRNTEAFF. The genes are TRBV2 and TRBJ1-1, with D possibly TRBD1 on 5 matching bases. The V gene's germline CDR1 is SNHLY and CDR2 FYNNEI. V was shortened by 6 bases and J by 1 base, with 12 bases between the two germline ends. This CDR3 has 14 residues. Full variable domain (rest looked up from reference TRBV2 and TRBJ1-1): EPEVTQTPSHQVTQMGQEVILRCVPISNHLYFYWYRQILGQKVEFLVSFYNNEISEKSEIFDDQFSVERPDGSNFTLKIRSTKLEDSAMYFCASRDPGRNTEAFFGQGTRLTVV.

This clonotype was observed a few times. The genes are TRBV10-3 and TRBJ2-3; 10 bases match TRBD2. Germline values: CDR1 ENHRY, CDR2 SYGVKD. The CDR3 runs to 15 residues. J lost 0 bases, V lost 7 bases, and 4 bases had no gene match. For the CDR3, the DNA is TGTGCCATCAAAGCTAGCGGGGGAAGCACAGATACGCAGTATTTT. Translating gives CAIKASGGSTDTQYF.

The V call is TRBV28, the J call TRBJ2-5; D is perhaps TRBD2 (5 bases). This CDR3 contains 14 residues. Trimming shortened V by 4 bases and J by 2 bases, and 11 bases separated the two germline ends. CDR1 is MDHEN, CDR2 SYDVKM, per germline. CDR3 nucleotide sequence: TGTGCCAGCAGTTCAATACAGCGGCAAGAGACCCAGTACTTC. This codes for CASSSIQRQETQYF.

The gene calls are TRBV3-1 and TRBJ2-5; D may be TRBD2 (7 bases). The DNA end favors TRBJ2-1, so the J call may be wrong. The CDR3 runs to 16 residues. Germline-derived CDR1 and CDR2 are LGHDT and YNNKEL (reference sequence). DNA of the CDR3: TGTGCCAGCAGCCACACTTACAGGGAGGGTGGCAATGAGCAGTTCTTC. It codes for CASSHTYREGGNEQFF.

This clonotype was seen ten or more times. V and J are TRBV2 and TRBJ1-6; D perhaps matches TRBD1 (6 bases). The CDR3 length is 14 residues. Trimming took off 11 bases at V and 5 bases at J, with 16 bases between the two ends. Per germline, CDR1 SNHLY and CDR2 FYNNEI. The DNA for the CDR3 is TGTGCCGGCCGACAGGCCCGTAATAATTCACCCCTCCACTTT. Encoded protein: CAGRQARNNSPLHF.

This clonotype was observed many times. The chain has TRBV7-2 and TRBJ2-7; D ambiguous. Trimming shortened V by 1 base and J by 5 bases, and 6 bases separated the two germline ends. The CDR3 runs to 12 residues. Germline V CDR1 and CDR2: SGHTA, FQGNSA. In DNA, the CDR3 is TGTGCCAGCAGCTTAGTGATCCACGAGCAGTACTTC. This translates into CASSLVIHEQYF.

This clonotype was picked up many times. The V call is TRBV2, the J call TRBJ1-2; 7 positions agree with TRBD1. Per the germline V gene, CDR1 is SNHLY and CDR2 is FYNNEI. The CDR3 spans 15 residues. The J segment lost 3 bases and the V segment lost 2 bases, leaving 6 bases of the junction unmatched. CDR3 nucleotide sequence: TGTGCCAGCAGTGAACTGCAGGGGGTCGACTATGGCTACACCTTC. Its translation is CASSELQGVDYGYTF. The full variable domain, its missing parts supplied by reference TRBV2 and TRBJ1-2, is EPEVTQTPSHQVTQMGQEVILRCVPISNHLYFYWYRQILGQKVEFLVSFYNNEISEKSEIFDDQFSVERPDGSNFTLKIRSTKLEDSAMYFCASSELQGVDYGYTFGSGTRLTVV.

This clonotype was counted ten times or more. This chain joins TRBV27 and TRBJ2-5; TRBD2 agrees at 8 bases. Germline trimming cut 5 bases from V and 4 bases from J; bases unmatched to any gene: 12. CDR1 is MNHEY, CDR2 SMNVEV, per germline (reference sequence). This CDR3 has 16 amino acids. The CDR3 loop is CASSLHTAGGVETQYF. The CDR3 DNA reads TGTGCCAGCAGTCTTCATACCGCCGGGGGGGTAGAGACCCAGTACTTC.